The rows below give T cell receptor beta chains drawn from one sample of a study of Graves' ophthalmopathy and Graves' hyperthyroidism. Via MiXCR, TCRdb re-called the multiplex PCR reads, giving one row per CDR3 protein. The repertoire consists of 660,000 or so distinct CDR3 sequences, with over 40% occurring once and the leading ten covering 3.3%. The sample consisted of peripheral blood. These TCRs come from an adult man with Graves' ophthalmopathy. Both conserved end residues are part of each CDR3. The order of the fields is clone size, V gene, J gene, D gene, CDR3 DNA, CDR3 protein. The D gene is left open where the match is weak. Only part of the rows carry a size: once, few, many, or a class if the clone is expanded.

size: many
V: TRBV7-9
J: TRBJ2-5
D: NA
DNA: TGTGCCAGCAGAAAAAGGGCAGGGCAAGAGACCCAGTACTTC
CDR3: CASRKRAGQETQYF

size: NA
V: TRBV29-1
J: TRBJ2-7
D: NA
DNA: TGCAGCGTGGTTGCAGGGACCTACGAGCAGTACTTC
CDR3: CSVVAGTYEQYF

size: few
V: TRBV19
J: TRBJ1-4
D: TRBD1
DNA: TGTGCCAGTAGTTCCGGGACAGGGGTGGGCGAAAAGCTGTTTTTT
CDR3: CASSSGTGVGEKLFF

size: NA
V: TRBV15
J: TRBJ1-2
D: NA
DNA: TGTGCCACCACCGGTGACAGAGGGAAATATAGCTACACCTTC
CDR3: CATTGDRGKYSYTF

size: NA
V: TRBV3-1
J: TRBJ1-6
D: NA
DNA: TGTGCCAGCAGCCAGGCTTGGCAGGTCCTTTCACCCCTCCACTTT
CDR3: CASSQAWQVLSPLHF

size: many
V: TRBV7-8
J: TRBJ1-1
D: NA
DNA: TGTGCCAGCAGCTTAGCCGACAGGATGAACACTGAAGCTTTCTTT
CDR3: CASSLADRMNTEAFF

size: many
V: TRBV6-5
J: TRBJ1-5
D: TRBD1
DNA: TGTGCCAGCAGTCCCCGGGACAGGGAGTTTCAGCCCCAGCATTTT
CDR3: CASSPRDREFQPQHF

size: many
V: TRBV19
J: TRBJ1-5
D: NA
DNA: TGTGCCAGTAGTATGAAAACTCAGCCCCAGCATTTT
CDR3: CASSMKTQPQHF

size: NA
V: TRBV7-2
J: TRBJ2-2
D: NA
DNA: TGTGCCAGCAGCCGACCAGGACTCATCACCGGGGAGCTGTTTTTT
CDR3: CASSRPGLITGELFF

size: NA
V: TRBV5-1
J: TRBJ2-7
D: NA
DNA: TGCGCCAGCAGCTTAACCTCCGGGACAAATACCTACGAGCAGTACTTC
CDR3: CASSLTSGTNTYEQYF

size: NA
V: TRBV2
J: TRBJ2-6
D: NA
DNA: TGTGCCAGCAGTGGGGAGACGGCCGGGGCCAACGTCCTGACTTTC
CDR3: CASSGETAGANVLTF

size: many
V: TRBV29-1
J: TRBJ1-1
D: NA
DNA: TGCAGCGTCTTGCAGGGAATGAACACTGAAGCTTTCTTT
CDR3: CSVLQGMNTEAFF

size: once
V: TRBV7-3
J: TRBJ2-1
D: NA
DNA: TGTGCCAGCAGCTTAACGGGACCGGATGAGCAGTTCTTC
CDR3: CASSLTGPDEQFF

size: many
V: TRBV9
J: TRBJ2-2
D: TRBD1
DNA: TGTGCCAGCAGCAGAGGACAGGGGCAGAACACCGGGGAGCTGTTTTTT
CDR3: CASSRGQGQNTGELFF

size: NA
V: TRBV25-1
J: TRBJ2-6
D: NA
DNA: TGTGCCAGCAGTGACGGGCCAGCCCTCTCTGGGGCCAACGTCCTGACTTTC
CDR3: CASSDGPALSGANVLTF

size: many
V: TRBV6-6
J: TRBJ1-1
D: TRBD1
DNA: TGTGCCAGCAGTGCAGACAGGGGGGACGGAACGAACACTGAAGCTTTCTTT
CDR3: CASSADRGDGTNTEAFF

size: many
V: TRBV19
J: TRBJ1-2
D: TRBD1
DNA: TGTGCCAGTAGCCCGGGACAGATAAACTATGGCTACACCTTC
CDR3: CASSPGQINYGYTF

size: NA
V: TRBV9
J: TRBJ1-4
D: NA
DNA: TGTGCCAGCAGCGGTCCAGGGGCCGGGCTTGAAAAACTGTTTTTT
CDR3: CASSGPGAGLEKLFF

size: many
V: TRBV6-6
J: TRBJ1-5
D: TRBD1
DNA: TGTGCCAGCAAGGACCAGGGGGTTAAGCCCCAGCATTTT
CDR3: CASKDQGVKPQHF

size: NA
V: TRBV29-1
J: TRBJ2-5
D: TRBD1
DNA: TGCAGCAGTTCGGGACAGCAAGAGACCCAGTACTTC
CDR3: CSSSGQQETQYF

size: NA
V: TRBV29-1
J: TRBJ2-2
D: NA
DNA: TGCAGCGTTCGAGACATACCGAACACCGGGGAGCTGTTTTTT
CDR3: CSVRDIPNTGELFF

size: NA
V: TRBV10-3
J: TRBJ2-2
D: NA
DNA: TGTGCCATCAGTGAGTCGGGTGGCGGGGAGCTGTTTTTT
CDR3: CAISESGGGELFF

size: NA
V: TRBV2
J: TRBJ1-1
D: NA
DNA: TGTGCCAGCAGTCCCTCCCGCCGGGGGGGTGAAGCTTTCTTT
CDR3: CASSPSRRGGEAFF

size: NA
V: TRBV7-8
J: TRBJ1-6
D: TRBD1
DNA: TGTGCCAGCAGGCAGCAGGGGGCAAGTTCACCCCTCCACTTT
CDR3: CASRQQGASSPLHF

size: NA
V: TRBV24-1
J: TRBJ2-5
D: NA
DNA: TGTGCCAGCAGTGATTTTGGGCGACAAGAGACCCAGTACTTC
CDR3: CASSDFGRQETQYF

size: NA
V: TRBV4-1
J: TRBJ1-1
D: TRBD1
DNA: TGCGCCAGCAGCCAGGACAGGGGGGATACTGAAGCTTTCTTT
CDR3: CASSQDRGDTEAFF

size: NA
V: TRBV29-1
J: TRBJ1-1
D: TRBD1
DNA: TGCAGCAATCGACAGGGGTCGGGGACTGAAGCTTTCTTT
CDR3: CSNRQGSGTEAFF

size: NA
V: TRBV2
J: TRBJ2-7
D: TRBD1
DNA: TGTGCCACTGGAAGGGACAGGGCTATTGGCAACTTC
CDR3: CATGRDRAIGNF

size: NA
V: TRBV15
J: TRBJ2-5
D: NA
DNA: TGTGCCACCAGCGGGGGCAAGACGAGCGAGACCCAGTACTTC
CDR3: CATSGGKTSETQYF

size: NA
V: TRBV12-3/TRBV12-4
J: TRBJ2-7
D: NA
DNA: TGTGCCAGCGGTCCCTCAATGGGCGAGCAGTACTTC
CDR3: CASGPSMGEQYF

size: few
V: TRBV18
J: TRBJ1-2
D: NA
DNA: TGTGCCAGCTCACCGGAAGGGGCGCCTGGCTACACCTTC
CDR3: CASSPEGAPGYTF

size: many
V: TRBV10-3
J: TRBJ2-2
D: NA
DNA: TGTGCCATCGCTTCAGGAATTGAGGTCGCCGGGGAGCTGTTTTTT
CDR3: CAIASGIEVAGELFF

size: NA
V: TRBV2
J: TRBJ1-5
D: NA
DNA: TGTGCCACCCCCGGAGGGAGTAATTCACCCCAGCATTTT
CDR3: CATPGGSNSPQHF

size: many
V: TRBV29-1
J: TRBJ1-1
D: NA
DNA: TGCAGCGTCGGGGGCGGGACTGAAGCTTTCTTT
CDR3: CSVGGGTEAFF

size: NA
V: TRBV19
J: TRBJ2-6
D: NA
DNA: TGTGCCGTCTGGATCTCTGGGGCCAACGTCCTGACTTTC
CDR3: CAVWISGANVLTF

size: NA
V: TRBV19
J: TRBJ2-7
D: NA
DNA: TGTGCCTGGAGTGGGGTGTTTCTCTACGAGCAGTACTTC
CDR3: CAWSGVFLYEQYF

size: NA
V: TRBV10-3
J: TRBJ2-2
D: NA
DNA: TGTGCCATCAGTGGCGGGGAGCTGTTTTTT
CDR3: CAISGGELFF

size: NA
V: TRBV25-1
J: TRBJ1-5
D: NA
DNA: TGTGCCAGCAGTGCCAGACGCGGGGACCAGCCCCAGCATTTT
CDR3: CASSARRGDQPQHF

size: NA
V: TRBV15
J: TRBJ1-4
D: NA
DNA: TGTGCCACCAGCAGAGATCGGGCAGATAAAAAACTGTTTTTT
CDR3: CATSRDRADKKLFF

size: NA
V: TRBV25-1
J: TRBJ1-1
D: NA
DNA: TGTGCCAGCAGGGATACCGGGAAACGTGAAGCTTTCTTT
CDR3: CASRDTGKREAFF

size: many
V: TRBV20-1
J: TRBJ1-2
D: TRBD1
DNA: TGCAGTGCTAGTAAGGGACAGGAATCGTATGGCTACACCTTC
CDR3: CSASKGQESYGYTF

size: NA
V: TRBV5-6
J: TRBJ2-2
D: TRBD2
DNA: TGTGCCAGCAGCCTTAGCGGGAAGTCCACCGGGGAGCTGTTTTTT
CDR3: CASSLSGKSTGELFF

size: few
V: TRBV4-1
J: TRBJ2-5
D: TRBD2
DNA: TGCGCCAGCAGCCACTTAGCGGGGGGGCAAGAGACCCAGTACTTC
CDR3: CASSHLAGGQETQYF

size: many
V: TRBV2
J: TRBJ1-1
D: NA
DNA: TGTGCCAGCAGTGAAGACACTGAAGCTTTCTTT
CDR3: CASSEDTEAFF

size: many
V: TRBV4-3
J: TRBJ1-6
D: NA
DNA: TGCGCCAGCAGCCCGGCGCATGGCAGGGCCACCCTCCACTTT
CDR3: CASSPAHGRATLHF

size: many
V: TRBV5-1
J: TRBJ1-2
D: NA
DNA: TGCGCCAGCAGCCTCAGGGCCCCGGGTGGCTACACCTTC
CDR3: CASSLRAPGGYTF

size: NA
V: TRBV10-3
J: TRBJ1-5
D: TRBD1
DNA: TGTGCCAGCAGTTACTCGAGGGACAGGGTAAGCAATCAGCCCCAGCATTTT
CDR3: CASSYSRDRVSNQPQHF

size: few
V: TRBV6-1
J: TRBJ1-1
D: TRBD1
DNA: TGTGCCAGCAGTGTAATCCTACAGGGGCACACTGAAGCTTTCTTT
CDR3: CASSVILQGHTEAFF

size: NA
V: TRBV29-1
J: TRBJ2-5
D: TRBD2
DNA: TGCAGCCGTGGAGCGGGGGGGGAGACCCAGTACTTC
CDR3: CSRGAGGETQYF

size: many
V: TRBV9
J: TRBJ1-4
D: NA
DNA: TGTGCCAGCAGCAAGCCGGGGGAGGGTCTGGAGGAAAAACTGTTTTTT
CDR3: CASSKPGEGLEEKLFF

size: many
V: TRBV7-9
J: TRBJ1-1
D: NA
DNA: TGTGCCAGCACCTCGGGGGGGGCGAACACTGAAGCTTTCTTT
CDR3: CASTSGGANTEAFF

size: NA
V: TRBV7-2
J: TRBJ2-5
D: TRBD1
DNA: TGTGCCAGCAGCCTCCACGGGACAGCGACCCAGTACTTC
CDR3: CASSLHGTATQYF

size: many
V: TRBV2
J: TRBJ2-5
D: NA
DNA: TGTGCCAGCAGTGTTGTTGAGACCCAGTACTTC
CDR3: CASSVVETQYF

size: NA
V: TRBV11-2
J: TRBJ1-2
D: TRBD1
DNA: TGTGCCAGCAGCATCTCGGGACAGGGTGAGAGTGGCTACACCTTC
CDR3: CASSISGQGESGYTF

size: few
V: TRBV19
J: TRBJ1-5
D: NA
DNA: TGTGCCAGTAGTGCCCGGGACATCGGCTCCAATCAGCCCCAGCATTTT
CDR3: CASSARDIGSNQPQHF

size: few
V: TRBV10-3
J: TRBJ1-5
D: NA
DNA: TGTGCCATCAGTGAGTCGACAGGACCAAGCCAGCCCCAGCATTTT
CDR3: CAISESTGPSQPQHF

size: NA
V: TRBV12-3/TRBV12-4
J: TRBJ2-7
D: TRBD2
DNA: TGTGCCAGCAGTGGACCGGGACTAGCGGGACTCTACGAGCAGTACTTC
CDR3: CASSGPGLAGLYEQYF

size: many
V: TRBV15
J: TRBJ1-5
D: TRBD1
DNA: TGTGCCACCAGCAGAGACGGTTCGACAGGGGATAATCAGCCCCAGCATTTT
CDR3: CATSRDGSTGDNQPQHF

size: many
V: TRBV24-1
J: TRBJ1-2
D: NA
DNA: TGTGCCACCAGTGATGGTACTCAGGGGACCTATGGCTACACCTTC
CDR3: CATSDGTQGTYGYTF

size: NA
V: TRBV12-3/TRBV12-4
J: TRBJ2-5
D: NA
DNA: TGTGCCAGCAGTCTTCCGACAGGTGTGGGACAACAAGAGACCCAGTACTTC
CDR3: CASSLPTGVGQQETQYF